Following are 21 T cell receptor beta chains from one sample sequenced in a study of shared clonotypes between healthy human individuals. TCRdb's table, derived via immunoSEQ multiplex PCR, lists solely in-frame clones and lacks some. This sample carries some 1,900,000 clones, about 95% of them seen once, and the ten largest clones take more than 0.95%. Naive CD8 isolation took CD45RO-negative cells positively selected for CCR7 and excluded terminally differentiated effector memory CD45RA+ cells. The sample taken for sequencing was naive CD8+ T cells sorted from blood. The receptors were sampled from a man between 18 and 29 years old in good health.

About this clone itself: The sample has other DNA sequences that encode this CDR3 too. This chain joins TRBV25-1 and TRBJ1-1; D unclear. Looked up from germline, CDR1 is MGHDK and CDR2 is SYGVNS. CDR3 length equals 11 residues. V was shortened by 0 bases and J by 5 bases, with 1 base between the two germline ends. CDR3 DNA sequence: TGTGCCAGCAGTGAATATACTGAAGCTTTCTTT. Translated: CASSEYTEAFF.

This chain uses TRBV9 with TRBJ2-5, with unresolved D. CDR1 is SGDLS, CDR2 YYNGEE, per germline. V lost 3 bases and J lost 5, with 14 bases in between. The CDR3 runs to 14 residues. In DNA form, the CDR3 reads TGTGCCAGCAGCGAAGGCTCTGTGGGGGAGACCCAGTACTTC. It encodes CASSEGSVGETQYF. Full variable domain (outside the CDR3, taken from reference TRBV9 and TRBJ2-5): DSGVTQTPKHLITATGQRVTLRCSPRSGDLSVYWYQQSLDQGLQFLIQYYNGEERAKGNILERFSAQQFPDLHSELNLSSLELGDSALYFCASSEGSVGETQYFGPGTRLLVL.

In DNA form, the CDR3 reads TGTGCCAGCAGCCCGGATATTCTCCAAGAGACCCAGTACTTC. Translated: CASSPDILQETQYF. This sequence joins TRBV7-9 and TRBJ2-5; D is undetermined. The V and J ends lost 5 bases and 1 base respectively, with 11 bases between them. Germline-derived CDR1 and CDR2 are SEHNR and FQNEAQ (reference sequence). The CDR3 is 14 residues long.

The CDR3 loop reads CASSQGGAKNIQYF. CDR3 DNA: TGTGCCAGCAGTCAGGGGGGAGCCAAAAACATTCAGTACTTC. V gene TRBV6-5 combines with J gene TRBJ2-4, with D maybe TRBD1 (7 bases). Trimming removed 5 bases at V and 0 bases at J, with 8 bases between. CDR1 MNHEY and CDR2 SVGAGI come from the germline V gene. There are 14 residues in the CDR3.

The V and J genes are TRBV4-2 and TRBJ1-1, with D possibly TRBD1 on 6 matching bases. This CDR3 comprises 17 residues. The germline V gene encodes CDR1 LGHNA and CDR2 YNFKEQ. The V and J ends lost 0 bases and 3 bases respectively, with 17 bases between them. Here the CDR3 DNA reads TGTGCCAGCAGCCAAGATCCCCCGCCAGGGGAAGACACTGAAGCTTTCTTT. Translated: CASSQDPPPGEDTEAFF.

This clone was counted a single time. The genes are TRBV27 and TRBJ1-2; the D gene is possibly TRBD1 (5 bases). The CDR3 extends over 16 amino acids. The V end was cut by 6 bases, the J end by 6 bases, with 23 bases between. Germline CDR1 reads MNHEY; CDR2 reads SMNVEV (reference sequence). The CDR3 DNA reads as TGTGCCAGCAGCCCGGAGCAGGGAAGTACACGGGATGGCTACACCTTC. It translates to CASSPEQGSTRDGYTF.

The chain links TRBV5-1 to TRBJ1-2; a possible D gene is TRBD1 (5 bases). CDR3 size: 15 residues. Germline loops: CDR1 SGHRS, CDR2 YFSETQ. The V and J ends lost 4 bases and 4 bases respectively, with 17 bases between them. CDR3 coding DNA: TGCGCCAGCAGCCTCCTGTCGGGGGAGTTCTATGGCTACACCTTC. It yields the protein CASSLLSGEFYGYTF.

CDR3 sequence (DNA): TGTGCCAGCAGCTTAGCCGACAGCTATTACGAGCAGTACTTC. This codes for CASSLADSYYEQYF. The chain joins TRBV11-2 to TRBJ2-7; D possibly corresponds to TRBD1 (5 bases). V lost 1 base and J lost 4, with 11 bases in between. Germline-derived CDR1 and CDR2 are SGHAT and FQNNGV. This CDR3 spans 14 amino acids.

The V and J genes are TRBV28 and TRBJ2-4, with D unclear. Deletions cut 5 bases from V and 0 bases from J, with 20 bases between. The CDR3 runs 18 residues. Looked up from germline, CDR1 is MDHEN and CDR2 is SYDVKM. The CDR3, as DNA: TGTGCCAGCAGTCCTCACTGGGAAGACAAATCAGCCAAAAACATTCAGTACTTC. Its translation: CASSPHWEDKSAKNIQYF.

In the case of this clone: In the same sample, other DNA sequences code for this CDR3. V gene TRBV28 combines with J gene TRBJ1-1, with D perhaps TRBD1 (5 bases). V gave up 6 bases and J gave up 2 bases, with 10 bases separating them. The CDR3 spans 13 residues. The germline CDR1 and CDR2 sequences are MDHEN and SYDVKM. DNA for the CDR3: TGTGCCAGCAGAGGGACTGGCAACACTGAAGCTTTCTTT. Its protein is CASRGTGNTEAFF.

The CDR3 region has the DNA TGCGCCAGCAGCCAGGGACTAGCGGATGCCTACGAGCAGTACTTC. Its translation: CASSQGLADAYEQYF. The rearrangement uses TRBV4-3 and TRBJ2-7; the match to TRBD2 covers 11 bases. The CDR3 is 15 residues long. Germline V lookup: CDR1 LGHNA, CDR2 YSLEER. V was clipped by 3 bases and J by 2 bases; unmatched bases: 3.

In DNA, the CDR3 is TGTGCCAGCAGCAAGGGACTAGCGGGCTCTGAACTCTACGAGCAGTACTTC. As protein: CASSKGLAGSELYEQYF. The genes are TRBV7-8 and TRBJ2-7; 12 bases map to TRBD2. This CDR3 has 17 amino acids. The trim removed 5 bases at V and 3 bases at J, leaving 11 bases unmatched. Germline CDR1 reads SGHVS; CDR2 reads FQNEAQ.

The V call is TRBV6-4, the J call TRBJ1-1, with D possibly TRBD1 on 5 matching bases. Trimming pared 3 bases from V and 5 bases from J, leaving 13 bases between. The CDR3 loop spans 14 amino acids. The germline V gene encodes CDR1 MRHNA and CDR2 SNTAGT. The CDR3 coding sequence is TGTGCCAGCAGTGATCGTCCGGGGGTTACTGAAGCTTTCTTT. This encodes CASSDRPGVTEAFF.

The gene calls are TRBV9 and TRBJ2-1, with D possibly being TRBD2 (6 bases). Germline CDR1 SGDLS, CDR2 YYNGEE. Trimming stripped 0 bases from V and 2 bases from J, with 9 bases between. The CDR3 has 15 residues. CDR3 DNA: TGTGCCAGCAGCGTAGGGGGGAGGACCTACAATGAGCAGTTCTTC. It codes for CASSVGGRTYNEQFF.

The rearrangement joins TRBV29-1 to TRBJ2-3; D gene unclear. The CDR3 contains 10 residues. Germline CDR1 reads SQVTM; CDR2 reads ANQGSEA. The V end was cut by 4 bases, the J end by 4 bases, with 3 bases between. Here the CDR3 reads CSVGADTQYF. The CDR3 nucleotides read TGCAGCGTTGGTGCAGATACGCAGTATTTT.

About this clone itself: Distinct nucleotide sequences in the sample also encode this CDR3. J is TRBJ1-1 and V is TRBV5-4; possible D gene TRBD1, 5 bases. The CDR3 has 14 amino acids. V was pared by 2 bases and J by 2 bases, with 10 bases between. Germline assignment: CDR1 SGHNT and CDR2 YYREEE (reference sequence). Here the CDR3 reads CASSLEGPNTEAFF. For the CDR3, the DNA is TGTGCCAGCAGCTTAGAGGGGCCAAACACTGAAGCTTTCTTT.

The chain has TRBV7-2 and TRBJ2-5, with D possibly TRBD1 on 6 matching bases. The length of the CDR3 is 13 residues. V was pared by 11 bases and J by 1 base, with 14 bases between. Germline V gives CDR1 SGHTA, CDR2 FQGNSA. CDR3 in amino acids: CAPRQGPQETQYF. The CDR3 DNA reads as TGTGCCCCCAGGCAGGGGCCCCAAGAGACCCAGTACTTC.

The chain recombines TRBV6-6 with TRBJ2-2; TRBD1 or TRBD2 may be the D gene (6 bases each). Germline assignment: CDR1 MNHNY and CDR2 SVGAGI (reference sequence). Trimming stripped 2 bases from V and 6 bases from J, with 16 bases between. The CDR3 extends over 16 amino acids. CDR3: CASSYPRTEGAGELFF. The CDR3 nucleotides read TGTGCCAGCAGTTACCCACGAACGGAGGGGGCCGGGGAGCTGTTTTTT.

This chain joins TRBV6-5 and TRBJ2-3, with TRBD2 as a possible D gene (6 bases). The CDR3 length is 16 residues. V was cut by 2 bases and J by 4 bases, with 16 bases left in between. Germline CDR1 reads MNHEY; CDR2 reads SVGAGI. This chain's CDR3 is CASSYHPRRGPDTQYF. The CDR3 DNA sequence: TGTGCCAGCAGTTACCACCCCAGGCGGGGTCCAGATACGCAGTATTTT.

Points on this clone: The limits of the CDR3 on the DNA are not certain, so only TCRdb's listed CDR3 is given. The chain uses TRBV7-8 and TRBJ1-5. Per the germline V gene, CDR1 is SGHVS and CDR2 is FQNEAQ. The CDR3 spans 16 residues, counting both ends. The CDR3 sequence: CASSPDYTTSGQPQHF.

V usage is TRBV27 and J usage is TRBJ2-5; TRBD1 matches at 8 bases. The CDR3 is 15 amino acids. Germline-derived CDR1 and CDR2 are MNHEY and SMNVEV (reference sequence). V gave up 3 bases and J gave up 4 bases; unmatched junction bases: 7. In nucleotides, the CDR3 is TGTGCCAGCAGTTTTTGGGCAGGGGGCTTAGAGACCCAGTACTTC. This translates into CASSFWAGGLETQYF.